This T cell receptor (beta chain) was sequenced during a study of shared clonotypes between healthy human individuals (dated by TCRdb to the early 2020s). In the study overall: A few men and a couple of women, aged 18 to 49 years, made up the cohort. To estimate repertoire size and how much clonotypes are shared between individuals, the study performed deep sequencing of blood TCR repertoires from roughly five healthy adults. To increase sequencing depth and limit assay-specific biases, different laboratories used diverse techniques to prepare libraries and sequence TCR repertoires. Per donor, three plates each were used for CD4 naive and CD4 memory, two for CD8 naive, and one for CD8 memory. Each donor's leukapheresis produced roughly between roughly 0.94 and 9.5 billion PBMCs.

This clone has more than one count but fewer than ten. The specificity of this receptor is unknown. Base qualities are not recorded, but no much larger clone differs from it by a single base. Measured from the cysteine to the phenylalanine, the CDR3 is 15 residues long. Just CDR3 DNA is preserved here, 45 bases in frame from base 1. V loses 3 bases, J loses 9 bases, and the germline ends lie 18 bases apart. For CDR1 and CDR2, the germline V gene (reference sequence) lists SEHNR and FQNEAQ. The donors were healthy, HIV-negative adults with no recently reported acute infections or vaccinations. Every donor was a Caucasian adult living in Nashville, Tennessee, USA. CD4+ T cells were enriched by magnetic negative selection; naive cells were then positively selected on CD45RA, and the negative fraction formed the memory subset. Blood was collected by leukapheresis, and PBMCs were isolated by Ficoll-Histopaque density gradient centrifugation and then cryopreserved in liquid nitrogen vapor phase. Analytical flow cytometry was used to check the purity and quantity of every magnetically sorted T cell population. Genomic DNA was isolated from each sorted fraction and quantified by UV absorbance on a Nanodrop 2000c.

Using the deep immunoSEQ assay, TCR CDR3 regions were amplified from genomic DNA by multiplex PCR. Genomic DNA extracted from each cell subset was distributed evenly over all wells of several immunoSEQ 96-well plates, and each plate served as one replicate. For sorted subsets, each replicate PCR was loaded with 200 ng genomic DNA, equivalent to approximately 33,000 T cell genomes. Purified libraries were measured with a Qubit 3.0 fluorometer, size-checked on a Bioanalyzer 2100, and measured again with the KAPA Library Quantification kit. Every immunoSEQ 96-well plate was sequenced on a dedicated single-read 150-cycle Illumina NextSeq 550 flow cell. Regarding the original processing steps: The immunoSEQ output contained only junctional sequences without quality scores, so filtering could not match that applied to full-length reads. To assign V/J genes and CDR3, sequences were annotated against IMGT germline references using PyIR, a Python wrapper for IgBLAST v1.9. Any read was removed if the V/J assignment was weak (E-value above 1e-6), the CDR3 was missing, or the read contained stop codons, out-of-frame junctions, or ambiguous translated residues. A V3J clonotype was defined by an identical inferred V gene, J gene, and CDR3 amino acid sequence. The percentage overlap between two repertoires was calculated by dividing the number of shared unique clonotypes by the size of the smaller repertoire. Repertoire richness was assessed with RTK rarefaction, the Chao1 estimator, and Recon v2.1 estimates of unobserved clonotypes. For all TCRbeta clonotypes obtained by the gDNA method from a few donors, generation probabilities were computed with OLGA. Not all clones reach the TCRdb copy of this immuneACCESS table, which keeps in-frame sequences only. Checked studies attribute under half of the gap to unresolved V genes and leave the rest unexplained. For V, J and clone size, that table is used; D and trimming come from the DNA. Across this sample there are 1,500,000 or so clones, with roughly 96% seen only once. Of the sample, roughly 1.2% is held by the ten largest clones.

Overall results and qualifications from the work: The small number of donors limited the genetic and exposure-history diversity represented. Compared with non-shared clonotypes, clonotypes shared by all four sorted-subset donors had higher generation probabilities. Rarefaction of sorted-subset datasets indicated incomplete sequencing despite the large sequencing depth. Approximately 5% of naive CD4, 3.5% of naive CD8, 2.3% of memory CD4, and 0.4% of memory CD8 clonotypes were shared across several donors. Naive subsets generally had larger estimated clonotype richness than memory subsets. Sampling was restricted to blood, and TCR repertoires in tissues likely differ from the TCR repertoires found in blood. Pairwise subsampling indicated that sequencing depth was expected to affect the degree of clonotype sharing among donors.

This TCR came from a man between 25 and 39 years old in good health. The rearranged chain carries TRBV7-9 and TRBJ2-1; the D gene is perhaps TRBD2, on 6 matching bases. The sample comprised naive CD4+ T cells sorted from blood. Read against the paper, the sample's cell subset or site label means: CD45RA+ positively selected. The CDR3 protein is CASSFRGRGLTEQFF. The DNA sequence is given as TGTGCCAGCAGCTTTCGGGGGAGAGGGTTAACTGAGCAGTTCTTC.